This TCR beta chain was obtained from a study of neurological immune-mediated disorders. Study results and caveats: Phylogenetic grouping put 18 of 34 multiple sclerosis patients' repertoires into one related-CDR3 cluster, a possible signature.

The germline gives CDR1 SGDLS, CDR2 YYNGEE. This CDR3 contains 15 residues. Trimming left V 3 bases short and J 2 bases short, with 12 bases between. Every sequencing run returned over 200 million TCR-beta sequences, which were derived from 15-18 subjects. TCRdb recomputed calls from the 5' RACE reads with MiXCR, one row per CDR3 protein. The repertoire holds about 60,000 distinct CDR3 sequences, 3% to 4.5% seen once, with 1.5% to 2% in the top ten. This clonotype was picked up many times. Its target is not known. The receptor comes from a man younger than 45 with multiple sclerosis. The J gene is TRBJ2-1, the V gene TRBV9; D call uncertain. The sequenced material came from PBMCs. Here the CDR3 reads CASSGIAKTYNEQFF. CDR3 coding DNA: TGTGCCAGCAGCGGAATAGCAAAAACCTACAATGAGCAGTTCTTC.